Below, 14 T cell receptor beta chains from the same sample are listed, as sequenced in a study of breast tumors, draining lymph nodes, adjacent tissues. TCRdb reanalysed the multiplex PCR reads using MiXCR and keeps one entry per CDR3 protein. This sample has approximately 180,000 distinct CDR3 sequences; 30% to 40% occur once, and the top ten carry around 4%. Samples came from axillary lymph nodes draining the breast cancer. The sequencing input was axillary lymph node tissue. These receptors all stem from a female donor with breast cancer. Some clones in this sample may be carry-over from other donors' samples.

Concerning this clonotype: The junction departs from the called germline gene at one end, perhaps through a read error. The gene calls are TRBV7-8 and TRBJ2-1, with 12 bases aligning to TRBD2. Germline V gene lookup returns CDR1 SGHVS and CDR2 FQNEAQ. CDR3 length: 17 amino acids. The CDR3 DNA sequence: TGTGCCAGCAGCCAAAACCCACTAGCGGGGGGAGGCAATCAGCAGTTCTTC. Its translation is CASSQNPLAGGGNQQFF.

The J gene is TRBJ2-7, the V gene TRBV29-1; 10 positions match TRBD1. This CDR3 contains 12 residues. Germline loops: CDR1 SQVTM, CDR2 ANQGSEA. V shed 4 bases and J 4 bases; nucleotides not matched to a gene: 1. The CDR3 sequence is CSVAGQGYEQYF. CDR3 nucleotides: TGCAGCGTTGCGGGACAGGGGTACGAGCAGTACTTC.

This clonotype occurred many times. The chain links TRBV6-2 or TRBV6-3 to TRBJ1-2; TRBD1 matches at 8 bases. The germline V gene has CDR1 MNHEY and CDR2 SVGEGT. CDR3 length: 13 amino acids. The V gene end was trimmed by 7 bases and the J gene end by 5 bases; junction bases not matched to a gene: 6. As DNA, the CDR3 is TGTGCCAGCATAGGGACAGGCCGATATGGCTACACCTTC. It yields the protein CASIGTGRYGYTF.

The V and J genes are TRBV5-5 and TRBJ2-7; D is possibly TRBD1 or TRBD2 (5 bases each). V was cut by 2 bases and J by 5 bases, with 17 bases left in between. From germline, CDR1 is SGHKS and CDR2 YYEKEE (reference sequence). The CDR3 length is 15 residues. The DNA of the CDR3 is TGTGCCAGCAGCTTAGCGAATCGGGACGCCCACGAGCAGTACTTC. Translation gives CASSLANRDAHEQYF.

This clonotype has more than one count but fewer than ten. At one boundary the junction diverges from the germline segment, which might be a read error. The chain combines TRBV7-2 with TRBJ2-4, with a weak D call TRBD1 (6 bases). The CDR3 has 15 residues. Germline lookup yields CDR1 SGHTA and CDR2 FQGNSA. The CDR3, as DNA: TGTGCCAGCAGCTTAGATGCCCAGGGGAGAAACATTCAGCACTTC. Translation: CASSLDAQGRNIQHF.

This clonotype has at least ten counts. The CDR3 reads CASSRLTSGEETQYF. CDR3 sequence (DNA): TGTGCCAGCAGCCGATTGACTAGCGGTGAAGAGACCCAGTACTTC. The V call is TRBV13, the J call TRBJ2-5, with TRBD2 matching over 9 bases. The CDR3 is 15 amino acids. The junction had 7 bases not matched to a gene; V was cut back by 5 bases and J by 3 bases. In germline, CDR1 is PRHDT, CDR2 FYEKMQ (reference sequence).

This clonotype showed up many times. The chain couples TRBV6-4 to TRBJ2-1; the match to TRBD2 covers 10 bases. With 6 bases clipped from V and 10 bases from J, the junction kept 9 bases outside the gene matches. The CDR3 has 14 residues. Germline loops: CDR1 MRHNA, CDR2 SNTAGT. CDR3 residues: CASRLLAGPGEQFF. DNA for the CDR3: TGTGCCAGCAGGCTACTAGCGGGGCCCGGGGAGCAGTTCTTC.

This clonotype occurred many times. The chain joins TRBV9 to TRBJ2-1, with 12 bases matching TRBD2. The junction had 3 bases not matched to a gene; V was cut back by 4 bases and J by 10 bases. Germline lookup yields CDR1 SGDLS and CDR2 YYNGEE. The CDR3 is 13 residues long. Here the CDR3 reads CASSFGLAGEQFF. The CDR3 DNA is TGTGCCAGCAGCTTCGGACTAGCGGGGGAGCAGTTCTTC.

Of note for this clonotype: Since the CDR3 does not end with the conserved phenylalanine or tryptophan, this likely comes from a read error. The chain employs TRBV27 and TRBJ2-4; 10 bases map to TRBD1. This CDR3 spans 18 amino acids. The germline V gene has CDR1 MNHEY and CDR2 SMNVEV (reference sequence). The trim removed 5 bases at V and 0 bases at J, leaving 10 bases unmatched. CDR3 in amino acids: CASSGGTGAVLAKNIQYS. Here the CDR3 DNA reads TGTGCCAGCAGTGGTGGGACAGGGGCCGTCTTAGCCAAAAACATTCAGTACTCC.

This clonotype was counted at least ten times. V is TRBV6-1 and J is TRBJ1-5; D might be TRBD1 (5 bases). This CDR3 region has 13 residues. Germline lookup yields CDR1 MNHNS and CDR2 SASEGT. The ends were cut back, 6 bases at V and 6 bases at J, with 12 bases in the middle. CDR3 sequence (DNA): TGTGCCAGCAGAAAGGGGTTAGGTCAGCCCCAGCATTTT. Its translation: CASRKGLGQPQHF.

This clonotype has only a few counts. The chain couples TRBV29-1 to TRBJ1-2; maybe TRBD1 (5 bases). The ends were cut back, 4 bases at V and 5 bases at J, with 14 bases in the middle. This CDR3 is 13 amino acids long. The germline gives CDR1 SQVTM, CDR2 ANQGSEA. CDR3 region: CSVAPPGWYGYTF. The DNA for the CDR3 is TGCAGCGTTGCGCCTCCAGGGTGGTATGGCTACACCTTC.

This clonotype occurred many times. The chain carries TRBV9 and TRBJ2-3, with D possibly being TRBD1 or TRBD2 (5 bases each). The CDR3 covers 16 residues. Trimming stripped 3 bases from V and 5 bases from J, with 19 bases between. CDR1 and CDR2 from the germline V gene are SGDLS and YYNGEE. This CDR3 reads CASSASFGAVKDTQYF. The CDR3 nucleotides read TGTGCCAGCAGCGCTAGCTTCGGGGCCGTCAAAGATACGCAGTATTTT.

This clonotype showed up just once. This chain joins TRBV2 and TRBJ1-4; TRBD1 might be the D (6 bases). CDR1 SNHLY and CDR2 FYNNEI come from the germline V gene. The V end lost 8 bases, the J end lost 4 bases, and 14 bases lay between the germline ends. CDR3 length: 14 amino acids. In nucleotides, the CDR3 is TGTGCCAGCCGGCCCACAGGGATTAATGAAAAACTGTTTTTT. Translated, it gives CASRPTGINEKLFF.

V gene TRBV5-4 combines with J gene TRBJ2-1; 7 bases are a match to TRBD1. The CDR3 sequence is 14 residues long. V shed 3 bases and J 1 base; nucleotides not matched to a gene: 1. Germline CDR1 and CDR2: SGHNT and YYREEE (reference sequence). The CDR3 DNA reads TGTGCCAGCAGCTCGACAGGGTCCTACAATGAGCAGTTCTTC. Residues: CASSSTGSYNEQFF.